Shown below are 32 T cell receptor beta chains from a single sample sequenced in a study of identical twins. From the 5' RACE reads, TCRdb called clonotypes with MiXCR, one entry per CDR3 protein. Of about 900,000 distinct CDR3 sequences listed, around 12% are singletons. These data were also reused for a study on yellow fever vaccine responses in identical twins.

The sample taken for sequencing was PBMCs. These receptors all stem from a woman younger than 30 in good health.

This clonotype was seen a few times. The V gene is TRBV6-5, the J gene TRBJ2-1; D not resolved. V gave up 7 bases and J gave up 5 bases, with 9 bases separating them. Looked up from germline, CDR1 is MNHEY and CDR2 is SVGAGI. CDR3 length equals 12 residues. The CDR3 sequence: CASKTVNNEQFF. The CDR3 coding sequence is TGTGCCAGCAAGACTGTTAACAATGAGCAGTTCTTC.

This clonotype appeared once. The rearrangement uses TRBV4-1 and TRBJ2-5; possible D gene TRBD1, 6 bases. This CDR3 is built from 16 residues. V gave up 3 bases and J gave up 4 bases, with 18 bases separating them. Germline values: CDR1 MGHRA, CDR2 YSYEKL. For the CDR3, the DNA is TGCGCCAGCAGCCAGACGATCCACCAGGGGAGAGAGACCCAGTACTTC. It yields the protein CASSQTIHQGRETQYF.

This clonotype came up a few times. The rearrangement uses TRBV2 and TRBJ2-7, with 9 bases that match TRBD2. Per the germline V gene, CDR1 is SNHLY and CDR2 is FYNNEI. With 1 base clipped from V and 4 bases from J, the junction kept 8 bases outside the gene matches. CDR3 length: 16 residues. For the CDR3, the DNA is TGTGCCAGCAGTGAAGGGGTTAGCGGGGGTCTTTACGAGCAGTACGTC. Translated, it gives CASSEGVSGGLYEQYV.

J is TRBJ2-1 and V is TRBV6-5, with TRBD2 matching 7 bases. The CDR3 runs 15 residues. From germline, CDR1 is MNHEY and CDR2 SVGAGI. Germline trimming cut 2 bases from V and 8 bases from J; bases unmatched to any gene: 9. The CDR3 protein is CASSYGSSGPDEQFF. CDR3 bases: TGTGCCAGCAGTTACGGGTCTAGCGGCCCCGATGAGCAGTTCTTC.

The V and J genes are TRBV5-1 and TRBJ2-7, with D perhaps TRBD1 (5 bases). Trimming cost V 5 bases and J 7 bases, with 19 bases left between them. Germline CDR1 is SGHRS and CDR2 is YFSETQ. The CDR3 loop spans 14 amino acids. The CDR3 reads CASSRRQQVHEQYF. CDR3 DNA: TGCGCCAGCAGTCGTCGACAGCAAGTTCATGAGCAGTACTTC.

This clonotype has just a few counts. The rearrangement joins TRBV21-1 to TRBJ2-2; the table gives TRBD1 as D, unverified against the DNA. TRBV21-1 is a documented pseudogene. The CDR3 is 14 residues long. The CDR3 loop reads CAHIQKGYTGELFF. The CDR3 DNA reads as TGTGCCCATATTCAGAAGGGGTACACCGGGGAGCTGTTTTTT.

The rearrangement uses TRBV3-1 and TRBJ2-1; 7 bases match TRBD1. The V gene end was trimmed by 2 bases and the J gene end by 5 bases; junction bases not matched to a gene: 6. This CDR3 spans 15 amino acids. Germline V CDR1 and CDR2: LGHDT, YNNKEL (reference sequence). CDR3 region: CASSQYGTVHNEQFF. For the CDR3, the DNA is TGTGCCAGCAGCCAATATGGGACAGTCCACAATGAGCAGTTCTTC.

This clonotype was found a few times. This chain joins TRBV25-1 and TRBJ2-2; 9 bases are shared with TRBD1. The V gene end was trimmed by 6 bases and the J gene end by 2 bases; junction bases not matched to a gene: 10. Germline V gives CDR1 MGHDK, CDR2 SYGVNS. CDR3 length: 17 amino acids. The CDR3 coding sequence is TGTGCCAGCAGCCTCGGTCCGGGACAGGGTAACACCGGGGAGCTGTTTTTT. Translating gives CASSLGPGQGNTGELFF.

In this sample, this clonotype turned up a few times. This chain connects TRBV7-8 to TRBJ2-7; D perhaps matches TRBD1 (5 bases). Germline V CDR1 and CDR2: SGHVS, FQNEAQ. The CDR3 totals 15 residues. V was pared by 1 base and J by 1 base, with 11 bases between. The CDR3 protein is CASSLEGSGSYEQYV. CDR3 coding DNA: TGTGCCAGCAGCTTAGAGGGATCAGGGTCCTACGAGCAGTACGTC.

Written as DNA, the CDR3 is TGTGCCAGCGGCGGTCGACTTCCCTACAAGCAGTACGTC. Protein: CASGGRLPYKQYV. This chain joins TRBV28 and TRBJ2-7; no definite D call. This CDR3 has 13 amino acids. CDR1 and CDR2 from the germline V gene are MDHEN and SYDVKM.

The rearrangement uses TRBV29-1 and TRBJ2-5, with TRBD1 as a possible D gene (5 bases). The V gene lost 7 bases and the J gene lost 1 base, with 16 bases spanning the gap. The CDR3 runs 14 residues. CDR1 is SQVTM, CDR2 ANQGSEA, per germline. The CDR3 DNA is TGCAGCGCCCGTGATGGGGCTGGCCAAGAGACCCAGTACTTC. Translated: CSARDGAGQETQYF.

This clonotype was counted only a few times. The V call is TRBV6-5, the J call TRBJ2-5, with a tentative D call TRBD1 (6 bases). Germline lookup yields CDR1 MNHEY and CDR2 SVGAGI. The V and J ends lost 4 bases and 0 bases respectively, with 9 bases between them. This CDR3 is 14 amino acids long. CDR3 amino acids: CASSLGTHQETQYF. The CDR3 coding sequence is TGTGCCAGCAGTTTAGGGACACACCAAGAGACCCAGTACTTC.

The chain is built from TRBV10-3 and TRBJ1-1; D not certain. The CDR3 has 13 amino acids. The V end was cut by 2 bases, the J end by 5 bases, with 9 bases between. Germline V gene lookup returns CDR1 ENHRY and CDR2 SYGVKD. The CDR3 sequence: CAISETAGTEAFF. The DNA of the CDR3 is TGTGCCATCAGTGAGACAGCGGGGACTGAAGCTTTCTTT.

V usage is TRBV6-5 and J usage is TRBJ2-2; D gene unclear. Germline CDR1 is MNHEY and CDR2 is SVGAGI. V was shortened by 3 bases and J by 0 bases, with 8 bases between the two germline ends. CDR3 length: 15 amino acids. In nucleotides, the CDR3 is TGTGCCAGCAGTTATTCCAGGACGAACACCGGGGAGCTGTTTTTT. It translates to CASSYSRTNTGELFF.

The chain employs TRBV5-1 and TRBJ2-5; D is unclear. The germline V gene encodes CDR1 SGHRS and CDR2 YFSETQ. The CDR3 has 14 amino acids. V was trimmed by 3 bases and J by 3 bases, leaving 12 bases between them. The CDR3 sequence: CASSSSTREETQYF. The CDR3 bases are TGCGCCAGCAGCTCCTCGACACGAGAAGAGACCCAGTACTTC. Full variable domain (outside the CDR3, taken from reference TRBV5-1 and TRBJ2-5): KAGVTQTPRYLIKTRGQQVTLSCSPISGHRSVSWYQQTPGQGLQFLFEYFSETQRNKGNFPGRFSGRQFSNSRSEMNVSTLELGDSALYLCASSSSTREETQYFGPGTRLLVL.

The rearrangement links TRBV4-1 to TRBJ2-3, with 7 bases fitting TRBD2. The V gene's germline CDR1 is MGHRA and CDR2 YSYEKL. V gave up 3 bases and J gave up 1 base; unmatched junction bases: 19. The CDR3 runs to 20 residues. CDR3 nucleotide sequence: TGCGCCAGCAGCCAGATAAGAGGTGGCGGGGGTCGGTCGGGCACAGATACGCAGTATTTT. The encoded protein is CASSQIRGGGGRSGTDTQYF.

J is TRBJ2-1 and V is TRBV2; 7 nucleotides align to TRBD2. The CDR3 totals 16 residues. The V and J ends lost 7 bases and 2 bases, in that order; junction bases with no gene match: 11. Germline V gene data show CDR1 as SNHLY and CDR2 as FYNNEI. CDR3 in amino acids: CASTPWGGRTYNEQFF. In DNA form, the CDR3 reads TGTGCCAGCACCCCATGGGGGGGGAGGACCTACAATGAGCAGTTCTTC.

This clonotype has just a few counts. The V and J genes are TRBV20-1 and TRBJ1-1; tentatively, D is TRBD1 (5 bases). The germline gives CDR1 DFQATT, CDR2 SNEGSKA (reference sequence). The length of the CDR3 is 14 residues. Trimming left V 1 base short and J 1 base short, with 10 bases between. CDR3 DNA: TGCAGTGCTAGAGTCGGGGGTGCGAACACTGAAGCTTTCTTT. The encoded protein is CSARVGGANTEAFF.

This clonotype was seen ten or more times. The chain recombines TRBV15 with TRBJ1-4, with TRBD1 identical over 9 bases. Per the germline V gene, CDR1 is LNHNV and CDR2 is YYDKDF (reference sequence). The CDR3 is made up of 15 amino acids. V gave up 5 bases and J gave up 2 bases; unmatched junction bases: 3. Here the CDR3 reads CATSQDRGTNEKLFF. In DNA form, the CDR3 reads TGTGCCACCAGCCAAGACAGGGGGACTAATGAAAAACTGTTTTTT.

This clonotype was detected only a few times. The V and J genes are TRBV3-1 and TRBJ2-7; D may be TRBD2 (6 bases). This CDR3 region has 15 residues. The V end was cut by 4 bases, the J end by 2 bases, with 15 bases between. Germline CDR1 is LGHDT and CDR2 is YNNKEL (reference sequence). In nucleotides, the CDR3 is TGTGCCAGCAGCCTCACTGGAGGCGGGGCCTACGAGCAGTACTTC. Amino acid sequence: CASSLTGGGAYEQYF.

Ten or more counts support this clonotype. The rearrangement joins TRBV20-1 to TRBJ2-5; D possibly matches TRBD1 or TRBD2 (5 bases each). The CDR3 contains 12 residues. Germline CDR1 is DFQATT and CDR2 is SNEGSKA (reference sequence). V was pared by 4 bases and J by 2 bases, with 8 bases between. CDR3 region: CSAMGRQETQYF. The CDR3 bases are TGCAGTGCTATGGGACGACAAGAGACCCAGTACTTC.

In this sample, this clonotype turned up a few times. The chain recombines TRBV2 with TRBJ2-1; tentative D call: TRBD1 (6 bases). V lost 7 bases and J 5 bases, leaving 9 bases between the germline ends. The CDR3 is 12 amino acids. Germline CDR1 is SNHLY and CDR2 is FYNNEI. The CDR3 coding sequence is TGTGCCAGCAAATCAGGGGACAATGAGCAGTTCTTC. Translating gives CASKSGDNEQFF.

V and J are TRBV4-1 and TRBJ1-4, with TRBD1 matching over 10 bases. The ends lost 8 bases at V and 7 bases at J; junction bases unmatched: 4. This CDR3 comprises 13 residues. Germline V gene data show CDR1 as MGHRA and CDR2 as YSYEKL. In DNA, the CDR3 is TGCGCCAGCCGACAGGGGGCGGGTGAAAAACTGTTTTTT. Its translation: CASRQGAGEKLFF.

This chain links TRBV2 with TRBJ2-1; no definite D call. The CDR3 runs to 14 residues. V shed 6 bases and J shed 4 bases, with 13 bases lying between them. Germline-derived CDR1 and CDR2 are SNHLY and FYNNEI. CDR3 sequence reads: CASSIRTPYNEQFF. CDR3 nucleotide sequence: TGTGCCAGCAGCATAAGGACGCCTTACAATGAGCAGTTCTTC.

In its sample, this clonotype was seen a few times. The chain recombines TRBV19 with TRBJ2-7; no clear D. The germline CDR1 and CDR2 sequences are LNHDA and SQIVND (reference sequence). Trimming took 4 bases from V and 3 from J, leaving 10 bases between them. This CDR3 is built from 13 residues. The CDR3 is CASSTARSYEQYF. The CDR3, as DNA: TGTGCCAGTAGTACCGCCAGGAGCTACGAGCAGTACTTC.

This clonotype was observed a handful of times. The genes are TRBV24-1 and TRBJ2-2, with a weak D call TRBD1 (6 bases). The CDR3 has 16 amino acids. In germline, CDR1 is KGHDR, CDR2 SFDVKD. Trimming removed 3 bases at V and 2 bases at J, with 12 bases between. As DNA, the CDR3 is TGTGCCACCAGTGATAACCAGGGGTTTAACACCGGGGAGCTGTTTTTT. Its protein product is CATSDNQGFNTGELFF.

The chain couples TRBV11-2 to TRBJ2-7; possibly TRBD1 for D (7 bases). V lost 3 bases and J 3 bases, leaving 27 bases between the germline ends. There are 19 residues in the CDR3. Germline assignment: CDR1 SGHAT and CDR2 FQNNGV. The chain's CDR3 is CASSFSTGEVSAPIYEQYF. The CDR3 nucleotides are TGTGCCAGCAGCTTCTCAACAGGGGAGGTTTCCGCGCCCATCTACGAGCAGTACTTC.

This clonotype came up a few times. The chain couples TRBV5-8 to TRBJ2-1; 7 positions match TRBD2. V gave up 0 bases and J gave up 10 bases; unmatched junction bases: 16. CDR1 and CDR2 from the germline V gene are SGHTS and YDEGEE. The CDR3 spans 17 residues. CDR3 protein: CASSLGFRLAAQWEQFF. The DNA of the CDR3 is TGTGCCAGCAGCTTGGGTTTTAGGCTAGCGGCTCAATGGGAGCAGTTCTTC.

This clonotype was seen a few times. DNA of the CDR3: TGCGCCAGCAGCCAAGTCGGGAAGGGCACAGATACGCAGTATTTT. It translates to CASSQVGKGTDTQYF. V and J are TRBV4-1 and TRBJ2-3; perhaps TRBD2 as D (5 bases). V gave up 1 base and J gave up 1 base, with 9 bases separating them. There are 15 residues in the CDR3. From germline, CDR1 is MGHRA and CDR2 YSYEKL.

The V gene is TRBV6-1, the J gene TRBJ2-1; 7 nucleotides line up with TRBD1. The CDR3 has 14 amino acids. Germline trimming cut 7 bases from V and 6 bases from J; bases unmatched to any gene: 9. Germline CDR1 and CDR2: MNHNS and SASEGT. The CDR3 DNA reads as TGTGCCAGCACTACCGGGACAGTCTCCAATGAGCAGTTCTTC. Protein sequence: CASTTGTVSNEQFF.

This chain uses TRBV28 with TRBJ2-4, with D possibly TRBD2 on 6 matching bases. The CDR3 contains 16 residues. Germline CDR1 reads MDHEN; CDR2 reads SYDVKM. Trimming left V 8 bases short and J 0 bases short, with 17 bases between. The CDR3 nucleotides are TGTGCCAGCGCTCAAATCAGACTAGGAGCCAAAAACATTCAGTACTTC. Translating it yields CASAQIRLGAKNIQYF. Supplemented by reference TRBV28 and TRBJ2-4, the full variable domain reads DVKVTQSSRYLVKRTGEKVFLECVQDMDHENMFWYRQDPGLGLRLIYFSYDVKMKEKGDIPEGYSVSREKKERFSLILESASTNQTSMYLCASAQIRLGAKNIQYFGAGTRLSVL.

Only a few counts were recorded for this clonotype. This rearrangement joins TRBV12-3 or TRBV12-4 to TRBJ1-2; maybe TRBD1 (6 bases). The CDR3 runs 14 residues. V lost 6 bases and J 7 bases, leaving 18 bases between the germline ends. In nucleotides, the CDR3 is TGTGCCAGCAGGTCTATGGGGGGGGCGGGTGGCTACACCTTC. Protein: CASRSMGGAGGYTF.